This is a list of T cell receptor beta chains from one sample in a study of cytomegalovirus exposure and HLA in healthy donors. The table came from immunoSEQ multiplex PCR; TCRdb's copy has only in-frame clones and leaves some out. The sample includes 200,000 to 250,000 clones, roughly 80% seen only once; the top ten take over 1.1%. Specimen: PBMCs. The receptors were gathered from a girl under 18 in good health and CMV-seronegative. The conserved cysteine and the conserved F or W are not part of the CDR3 here.

V: TRBV19
CDR3: ASSFTGTADEAF

V: TRBV18
CDR3: ASSPNTGATNYGYT

V: TRBV15
CDR3: ATSLTFASGGSMDTQY

V: TRBV7-9
CDR3: ASSSGLITGANVLT

V: TRBV4-3
CDR3: ASSLDRETYEQY

V: TRBV28
CDR3: ASSPNRGNTEAF

V: TRBV5-1
CDR3: ASSFDRGGNSPLH

V: TRBV5-1
CDR3: ASSSADRSYGYT

V: TRBV28
CDR3: ASSTNRGGNYGYT

V: TRBV19
CDR3: ASTQTAAEAF

V: TRBV4-3
CDR3: ASSQEFVDEGFSNYGYT

V: TRBV28
CDR3: ASSQLGQTSNQPQH

V: TRBV11-2
CDR3: ASSPLLDLAGGHRETQY

V: TRBV28
CDR3: ASSLDRYTEAF

V: TRBV10-2
CDR3: ASSESGQGGTEAF

V: TRBV25-1
CDR3: ASRLPLRDGSTDTQY

V: TRBV4-1
CDR3: ASSQDNPGANYGYT

V: TRBV15
CDR3: ATSREGGGVSNEQF

V: TRBV7-6
CDR3: ASSPGTGIYSPLH

V: TRBV19
CDR3: ASSSRLLGDTEAF

V: TRBV30
CDR3: AWKQGQWNTEAF

V: TRBV7-8
CDR3: ASRLDRSSNQPQH

V: TRBV7-3
CDR3: ASSSRLDSEQF

V: TRBV28
CDR3: ASSLSRAGYT

V: TRBV7-9
CDR3: ASIKPGQGVHEQY

V: TRBV6-5
CDR3: ASSQGRPGWEQY

V: TRBV18
CDR3: ASSPGVLSSYEQY

V: TRBV28
CDR3: ASSLRTLYEQY

V: TRBV2
CDR3: ASRDRKGDTEAF

V: TRBV7-2
CDR3: ASSLTSWNTEAF

V: TRBV6-5
CDR3: ASSSERGTEAF

V: TRBV9
CDR3: ASSVASFNTGELF

V: TRBV7-9
CDR3: ASSSGGSSSYNSPLH

V: TRBV7-6
CDR3: ASSGEPFSYEQY

V: TRBV10-3
CDR3: AISESSREIYGYT

V: TRBV19
CDR3: ASSSIPDYGYT

V: TRBV9
CDR3: ASSGDLNTEAF

V: TRBV5-1
CDR3: ASSPADRGHTEAF

V: TRBV18
CDR3: ASSPGQGFVQPQH

V: TRBV6-5
CDR3: ASNGQPWVGGYT

V: TRBV4-2
CDR3: ASSYRTAGLETQY

V: TRBV5-1
CDR3: ASSLGDGGNSSLH

V: TRBV7-9
CDR3: ASSLGSGTGDYGYT

V: TRBV6-5
CDR3: ASSWGLESLEQY

V: TRBV5-6
CDR3: ASRTNRDRFSLEAF

V: TRBV9
CDR3: ASSVAGGGYEQY

V: TRBV9
CDR3: ASSVSGGPPYEQY

V: TRBV5-6
CDR3: ASSVYRGSSNQPQH

V: TRBV2
CDR3: ASSKESKPYGYT